This T cell receptor beta chain was recovered during a study of graft-versus-host responses after intestinal transplantation. Overall study context: Grafts were multivisceral, liver-intestinal, or isolated intestinal.

The repertoire was sequenced with immunoSEQ multiplex PCR; TCRdb's copy has only in-frame clones and lacks some. The sample lists some 14,000 clones, 29% occurring once. This clone was detected once. The CDR3 totals 14 residues. Trimming left V 7 bases short and J 3 bases short, with 15 bases between. Per germline, CDR1 MNHEY and CDR2 SVGAGI. The sequence derives from a human patient who received an intestinal transplant. The sample consisted of alloreactive CD4+ T cells from a mixed lymphocyte reaction culture, taken before intestinal transplant. As for subset: CFSE-low proliferating T cells sorted from roughly six-day pre-transplant mixed lymphocyte reaction (GvH or HvG direction). This rearrangement joins TRBV6-5 to TRBJ1-1; D ambiguous. CDR3 loop: CASNTPGGYTEAFF. The CDR3, as DNA: TGTGCCAGCAATACCCCCGGAGGATACACTGAAGCTTTCTTT.